This T cell receptor beta chain was sequenced in a study of CD8 T cells in Susac syndrome. General study findings and limits: As the study acknowledged, the number of individuals in its TCR sequencing and HLA analysis was relatively small.

The T cells that were sequenced for TCR beta were CD8+ and CD4+ cells from blood. The multiple sclerosis control group comprised treatment-naive patients with stable or active relapsing-remitting disease. This CDR3 is built from 12 residues. V lost 8 bases and J 5 bases, leaving 11 bases between the germline ends. Reverse transcription of about 0.45 to 1 ug RNA was performed with random hexamers. TCRdb re-called the immunoSEQ multiplex PCR reads through MiXCR, storing one row per CDR3 protein. The sample yields about 130,000 distinct CDR3 sequences, about 90% seen once. On this clonotype itself: Its matching antigen is unknown.

This rearrangement joins TRBV12-3 or TRBV12-4 to TRBJ2-3; D could derive from TRBD1 or TRBD2 (5 bases each). The sequenced material came from CD8+ T cells from PBMCs. The receptor's source is a human donor with multiple sclerosis. The CDR3 loop reads CASSRGGDTQYF. The DNA of the CDR3 is TGTGCCAGCTCGAGGGGCGGAGATACGCAGTATTTT.